The entry that follows covers one T cell receptor beta chain sequence. The data were obtained in a study of blood T cell repertoires in COVID-19. As processed by the authors: For nucleated cells, counts were estimated from reference gene primer amplification. Some clones are missing from TCRdb's copy, which holds only in-frame ones; the method was immunoSEQ multiplex PCR. From that table come the V and J calls and clone size; the DNA was used to work out D and trimming. The sample lists approximately 240,000 clones; about 79% were seen once. CDR3 length: 15 residues. The V gene's germline CDR1 is SNHLY and CDR2 FYNNEI. Trimming stripped 7 bases from V and 0 bases from J, with 15 bases between.

This receptor was identified in a middle-aged woman who had recovered from COVID-19. What was sequenced was peripheral blood. The chain couples TRBV2 to TRBJ1-1; D is perhaps TRBD1 (6 bases). The CDR3 is CASTREGGMNTEAFF. The CDR3 DNA is TGTGCCAGCACTAGGGAAGGGGGAATGAACACTGAAGCTTTCTTT.